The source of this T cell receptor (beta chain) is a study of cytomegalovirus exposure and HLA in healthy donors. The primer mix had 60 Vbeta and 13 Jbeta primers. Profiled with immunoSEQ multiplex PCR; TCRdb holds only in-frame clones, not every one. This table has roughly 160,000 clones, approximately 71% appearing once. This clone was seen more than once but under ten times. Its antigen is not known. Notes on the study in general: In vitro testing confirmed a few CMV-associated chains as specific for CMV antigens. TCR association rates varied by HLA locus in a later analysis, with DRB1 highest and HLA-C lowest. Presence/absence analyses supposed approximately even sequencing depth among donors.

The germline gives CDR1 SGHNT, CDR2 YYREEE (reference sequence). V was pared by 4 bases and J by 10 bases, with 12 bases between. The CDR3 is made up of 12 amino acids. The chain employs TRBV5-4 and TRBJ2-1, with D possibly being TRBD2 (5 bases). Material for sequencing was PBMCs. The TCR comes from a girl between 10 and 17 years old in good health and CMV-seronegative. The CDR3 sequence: CASSVRRSEQFF. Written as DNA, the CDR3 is TGTGCCAGCAGCGTGAGGAGGAGCGAGCAGTTCTTC.